The present T cell receptor (beta chain) was sequenced within a study of blood T cell repertoires in COVID-19. For the study at large: Italy, Spain and the United States were the sources of the convalescent and acute COVID-19 samples. Sample material is recorded as cDNA or gDNA derived from T cells, B-cell-depleted T cells, or PBMCs.

CDR1 and CDR2 from the germline V gene are WNHNN and SYGVQD (reference sequence). The trim removed 7 bases at V and 5 bases at J, leaving 11 bases unmatched. The CDR3 extends over 15 amino acids. Original handling: Amplification from reference gene primers served as the basis for estimated nucleated cell counts. Generated by immunoSEQ multiplex PCR, the TCRdb table keeps only in-frame clones and is missing some. The DNA gave D and trimming, while V, J and clone size come from that table. Of roughly 86,000 clones listed, 85% to 90% are singletons. Sample: peripheral blood. This rearrangement joins TRBV10-1 to TRBJ2-5, with 9 nucleotides matching TRBD2. This TCR was recovered from a man aged 40-50 years with acute or convalescent COVID-19. The CDR3: CASITGTSFRETQYF. The CDR3, as DNA: TGCGCCAGCATCACCGGGACTAGCTTTCGGGAGACCCAGTACTTC.